This is a list of T cell receptor beta chains from one sample in a study of T-cell memory formation after mild COVID-19. TCRdb passed the 5' RACE reads through MiXCR, listing each CDR3 protein once. The data contain hundreds of thousands of distinct CDR3 sequences, over 15% of them seen just once; the ten biggest clones take up 20% to 25%. Specimen: PBMCs or a T cell subset sorted from them (not recorded which). These receptors were collected from a man younger than 30 who had mild COVID-19 (a few samples of this study predate the infection). Cell type and time point are not known. The CDR3 runs from the conserved cysteine through the conserved F or W. Fields, in order: D gene, J gene, V gene, clone size, CDR3 DNA, CDR3 protein. A D gene is named only where the DNA matches it firmly. Expanded clones get a size class; other rows say once, few or many, or leave the size out.

TRBD1 TRBJ1-2 TRBV7-2 few TGTGCCAGCAGCTCCCACCGGACAGGGGGCATCGATGGCTACACCTTC CASSSHRTGGIDGYTF
- TRBJ2-1 TRBV11-2 few TGTGCCAGCAGCGCCCAGGCAGGTGACAATGAGCAGTTCTTC CASSAQAGDNEQFF
- TRBJ2-2 TRBV12-3/TRBV12-4 - TGTGCCAGCAGTCCAGACCGTCGGGTACAGGGTAAAGCCGGGGAGCTGTTTTTT CASSPDRRVQGKAGELFF
- TRBJ2-5 TRBV7-2 few TGTGCCAGCAGCTTAATTGTCGGTGAAGAGACCCAGTACTTC CASSLIVGEETQYF
TRBD1 TRBJ1-5 TRBV10-3 - TGTGCCATCAGTCAGGGACAGTCGAATCAGCCCCAGCATTTT CAISQGQSNQPQHF
- TRBJ1-1 TRBV10-3 few TGTGCCACGTTTAACACAACGAACACTGAAGCTTTCTTT CATFNTTNTEAFF
- TRBJ1-5 TRBV7-9 few TGTGCCAGCAGCAACGTTGGGAATCAGCCCCAGCATTTT CASSNVGNQPQHF
- TRBJ2-7 TRBV12-3/TRBV12-4 - TGTGCCAGCAGTTTGGGGGGCCAGGCCTACGAGCAGTACTTC CASSLGGQAYEQYF
TRBD1 TRBJ2-3 TRBV3-1 - TGTGCCAGCAGCACACAGGGGGCAGATACGCAGTATTTT CASSTQGADTQYF
- TRBJ2-7 TRBV4-3 few TGCGCCAGCAGCCAAGTGGGTTTCTACGAGCAGTACTTC CASSQVGFYEQYF
- TRBJ2-5 TRBV4-1 few TGCGCCAGCAGCCAAGGACACCAAGAGACCCAGTACTTC CASSQGHQETQYF
- TRBJ2-2 TRBV7-9 few TGTGCCAGCAGCCCCATTCACATCGGGGAGCTGTTTTTT CASSPIHIGELFF
- TRBJ2-1 TRBV4-3 - TGCGCCAGCAGCCAAGATGAGGTAGCACGGCAGTTCTTC CASSQDEVARQFF
- TRBJ1-4 TRBV7-9 - TGTGCCAGCAGCCCCCCGGCCAGAGAAAAACTGTTTTTT CASSPPAREKLFF
TRBD1 TRBJ2-5 TRBV9 - TGTGCCAGCAGCGCCCCGGGACAGGGTCAAGAGACCCAGTACTTC CASSAPGQGQETQYF
- TRBJ2-1 TRBV5-1 many TGCGCCAGCACCCCCCGGGGGGCATACAATGAGCAGTTCTTC CASTPRGAYNEQFF
- TRBJ2-4 TRBV7-9 few TGTGCCAGCAGCTTAGAGTTGGACCGAAACATTCAGTACTTC CASSLELDRNIQYF
- TRBJ1-5 TRBV7-6 few TGTGCCAGCAGCTTATTGGCGGTCGGGCCCCAGCATTTT CASSLLAVGPQHF
- TRBJ1-1 TRBV20-1 many TGCAGTGCTCGGCACATTAGGGCTAACACTGAAGCTTTCTTT CSARHIRANTEAFF
TRBD1 TRBJ1-1 TRBV6-2/TRBV6-3 - TGTGCCAGCAGTTACTTGACAGGGCGGAGAACTGAAGCTTTCTTT CASSYLTGRRTEAFF
- TRBJ2-1 TRBV6-1 - TGTGCCAGCAGTGAGCCCGGCAATGAGCAGTTCTTC CASSEPGNEQFF
- TRBJ2-1 TRBV15 - TGTGCCACCAGCCCCTGGAACAATGAGCAGTTCTTC CATSPWNNEQFF
- TRBJ2-1 TRBV30 - TGTGCCTGGAGTGGAGCAAGCCCCCTTTATGATGAGCAGTTCTTC CAWSGASPLYDEQFF
- TRBJ1-5 TRBV2 few TGTGCCAGCATTGGCGAAACAAATCAGCCCCAGCATTTT CASIGETNQPQHF
TRBD2 TRBJ2-2 TRBV5-1 - TGCGCCAGCAGCCCGCCCCTATTAGCGGGGAACACCGGGGAGCTGTTTTTT CASSPPLLAGNTGELFF
- TRBJ1-1 TRBV25-1 - TGTGCCAGCAGCTCCACAGGTTATTTCTTT CASSSTGYFF
TRBD1 TRBJ1-3 TRBV12-3/TRBV12-4 many TGTGCCAGCAGTGCGACAGGGGGTAACACCATATATTTT CASSATGGNTIYF
TRBD1 TRBJ2-2 TRBV5-6 - TGTGCCAGCAGGCTTACAGGGGCTGGCACCGGGGAGCTGTTTTTT CASRLTGAGTGELFF
TRBD2 TRBJ2-3 TRBV4-1 - TGCGCCAGCAGCCCAAGGTCTAGCGGATACACAGATACGCAGTATTTT CASSPRSSGYTDTQYF
- TRBJ2-1 TRBV12-3/TRBV12-4 - TGTGCCAGCAGTTCCCGGGACAAAGATACCTTC CASSSRDKDTF
- TRBJ1-1 TRBV18 few TGTGCCAGCTCGCCTCCAGGGGTGTTGGCTGAAGCTTTCTTT CASSPPGVLAEAFF
- TRBJ2-3 TRBV20-1 many TGCAGTGCCCCCCTACCGGCGGGGCCAGATACGCAGTATTTT CSAPLPAGPDTQYF
- TRBJ2-1 TRBV5-1 many TGCGCCAGCAGCTTGGACAGCTACAATGAGCAGTTCTTC CASSLDSYNEQFF
TRBD1 TRBJ1-1 TRBV6-6 few TGTGCCAGCAGCTATACAGGGGACACTGAAGCTTTCTTT CASSYTGDTEAFF
TRBD1 TRBJ1-1 TRBV6-2/TRBV6-3 few TGTGCCAGCAGTTACGGGACAGGGAAGACTGAAGCTTTCTTT CASSYGTGKTEAFF
TRBD1 TRBJ1-1 TRBV20-1 - TGCAGAGCTACAGGGGGCGGAATAAGTCGGACTTCTGAAGCTTTCTTT CRATGGGISRTSEAFF
TRBD2 TRBJ2-7 TRBV11-2 few TGTGCCAGCGGGCGGGGGGACTCCTACGAGCAGTACTTC CASGRGDSYEQYF
- TRBJ2-6 TRBV29-1 - TGCAGCGCTATTGACGGAACAGGGCCTGGGGCCAACGTCCTGACTTTC CSAIDGTGPGANVLTF
TRBD2 TRBJ2-1 TRBV20-1 - TGCAGTGCGAGCGGACTAGCGGGGGCTGAGCAGTTCTTC CSASGLAGAEQFF
TRBD1 TRBJ1-2 TRBV7-2 - TGTGCCAGCAGCTTAGTTACAGGGGAAAACTATGGCTACACCTTC CASSLVTGENYGYTF
TRBD2 TRBJ2-1 TRBV4-1 - TGCGCCAGCAGCCGACTAGCGGGGAACAACAATGAGCAGTTCTTC CASSRLAGNNNEQFF
- TRBJ1-5 TRBV21-1 - TGTGCCAGCAGCAAAGCGCTATGGGACAGGGTTAATCAGCCCCAGCATTTT CASSKALWDRVNQPQHF
- TRBJ2-3 TRBV12-3/TRBV12-4 few TGTGCCAGCAGCCCCGTCTACGATACGCAGTATTTT CASSPVYDTQYF
- TRBJ2-2 TRBV5-6 few TGTGCCAGCAGCTTCGGACATCCCGGGGAGCTGTTTTTT CASSFGHPGELFF
- TRBJ1-2 TRBV20-1 few TGCAGTGCTAGAGGTGTGTCGGACGATGGCTACACCTTC CSARGVSDDGYTF
TRBD2 TRBJ2-7 TRBV7-9 few TGTGCCAGCAGCTACCTGGCGGGGGATAGCTCCTACGAGCAGTACTTC CASSYLAGDSSYEQYF
TRBD2 TRBJ2-3 TRBV7-2 - TGTGCCAGCCAACTAGCGGGGGGCACAGATACGCAGTATTTT CASQLAGGTDTQYF
- TRBJ2-5 TRBV7-3 - TGTGCCAGCAGCTTAAGGGGGACCTACCAAGAGACCCAGTACTTC CASSLRGTYQETQYF
TRBD1 TRBJ2-2 TRBV27 few TGTGCCAGCAGCCTTGACAGGGCTCGGGTCGGGGAGCTGTTTTTT CASSLDRARVGELFF
TRBD2 TRBJ2-1 TRBV10-2 - TGCGCCAGCGGGCGGGGGGGGTATTACAATGAGCAGTTCTTC CASGRGGYYNEQFF
TRBD2 TRBJ2-2 TRBV20-1 - TGCAGTGCTTCAGGAGCGGGGCATGGCACCGGGGAGCTGTTTTTT CSASGAGHGTGELFF
- TRBJ2-3 TRBV7-2 few TGTGCCAGCAGGACAGGCCTGGGGTATACGCAGTATTTT CASRTGLGYTQYF